Each of the 21 T cell receptor beta chains below was sequenced from the same sample in a study of cytomegalovirus exposure and HLA in healthy donors. Primers for the PCR totalled 60 Vbeta and 13 Jbeta. Sequencing was performed with immunoSEQ multiplex PCR; in TCRdb, only in-frame clones are kept and a portion is missing. The sample shows about 120,000 clones, about 80% of them seen only once. Sequencing was done on a sample of PBMCs. Receptors originate from a man in his fifties or sixties in good health and CMV-seropositive.

The V and J genes are TRBV7-2 and TRBJ2-7, with 8 nucleotides matching TRBD2. V shed 6 bases, J shed 6 bases, and the junction held 16 bases outside the gene matches. Germline-derived CDR1 and CDR2 are SGHTA and FQGNSA. This CDR3 is 16 amino acids long. The CDR3 reads CASRPFPLAGSAEQYF. The CDR3 region has the DNA TGTGCCAGCAGACCTTTCCCTTTAGCGGGATCCGCCGAGCAGTACTTC.

In its sample, this clone was seen a few times. V and J are TRBV28 and TRBJ2-7; tentatively, D is TRBD1 (5 bases). The CDR3 runs to 11 residues. Trimming pared 5 bases from V and 7 bases from J, leaving 9 bases between. Germline V gene sequence: CDR1 MDHEN, CDR2 SYDVKM. CDR3 sequence: CASSRRTEQYV. CDR3 in DNA: TGTGCCAGCAGTCGCAGGACAGAGCAGTACGTC.

The chain combines TRBV4-1 with TRBJ1-6; D may be TRBD1 (5 bases). The germline V gene encodes CDR1 MGHRA and CDR2 YSYEKL. V was pared by 5 bases and J by 2 bases, with 16 bases between. The CDR3 has 17 amino acids. The CDR3 reads CASSLGRGGTYNSPLHF. As DNA, the CDR3 is TGCGCCAGCAGCTTAGGACGCGGGGGGACCTATAATTCACCCCTCCACTTT.

V is TRBV7-9 and J is TRBJ1-2, with TRBD1 matching 9 bases. CDR3 length: 16 amino acids. V lost 5 bases and J lost 2; bases outside the gene matches: 9. CDR1 SEHNR and CDR2 FQNEAQ come from the germline V gene (reference sequence). CDR3 sequence: CASSPAGQGANYGYTF. CDR3 DNA: TGTGCCAGCAGCCCCGCGGGACAGGGTGCCAACTATGGCTACACCTTC.

The CDR3 DNA reads TGTGCCAGTAGTACACAGGGGGCATACACTGAAGCTTTCTTT. Translating gives CASSTQGAYTEAFF. This sequence joins TRBV19 and TRBJ1-1; 9 bases agree with TRBD1. V shed 4 bases and J 3 bases; nucleotides not matched to a gene: 3. The CDR3 loop spans 14 amino acids. The germline V gene encodes CDR1 LNHDA and CDR2 SQIVND (reference sequence). The full variable domain, its missing parts supplied by reference TRBV19 and TRBJ1-1, is DGGITQSPKYLFRKEGQNVTLSCEQNLNHDAMYWYRQDPGQGLRLIYYSQIVNDFQKGDIAEGYSVSREKKESFPLTVTSAQKNPTAFYLCASSTQGAYTEAFFGQGTRLTVV.

The chain employs TRBV15 and TRBJ2-7; TRBD1 is a possible D gene (6 bases). The CDR3 is made up of 14 amino acids. The germline V and J ends were trimmed by 3 bases and 6 bases, with 15 bases remaining between them. Germline assignment: CDR1 LNHNV and CDR2 YYDKDF (reference sequence). This CDR3 reads CATSREDWGLEQYF. The CDR3 DNA sequence: TGTGCCACCAGCAGGGAGGACTGGGGGCTCGAGCAGTACTTC.

The V call is TRBV21-1, the J call TRBJ2-3; TRBD2 is taken as the D call from the table, unchecked against the DNA. TRBV21-1 is a recognized pseudogene. This CDR3 comprises 18 residues. CDR3 loop: CASSIVRVGLAEVDTQYF. DNA of the CDR3: TGTGCCAGCAGCATTGTTAGGGTTGGACTAGCGGAAGTAGATACGCAGTATTTT.

The DNA of the CDR3 is TGTGCCAGCGGTAGGGGCAGTGCATTCTACGAGCAGTACTTC. Translated, it gives CASGRGSAFYEQYF. This chain connects TRBV28 to TRBJ2-7; tentatively, D is TRBD1 (5 bases). Per germline, CDR1 MDHEN and CDR2 SYDVKM. CDR3 length: 14 amino acids. Trimming shortened V by 8 bases and J by 3 bases, and 17 bases separated the two germline ends.

The chain carries TRBV4-3 and TRBJ2-7; TRBD2 aligns across 12 bases. V lost 0 bases and J lost 5; bases outside the gene matches: 11. The CDR3 consists of 18 residues. From germline, CDR1 is LGHNA and CDR2 YSLEER. CDR3: CASSQDRASGRDIHEQYF. The CDR3 bases are TGCGCCAGCAGCCAAGATAGGGCTAGCGGGAGGGATATCCACGAGCAGTACTTC.

This clone showed up just once. This chain links TRBV7-2 with TRBJ1-1; 8 positions match TRBD1. The ends lost 5 bases at V and 4 bases at J; junction bases unmatched: 12. Germline CDR1 reads SGHTA; CDR2 reads FQGNSA. The CDR3 is 16 amino acids. CDR3 loop: CASSLGSGGASTEAFF. CDR3 nucleotides: TGTGCCAGCAGCCTAGGGTCAGGGGGCGCGAGCACTGAAGCTTTCTTT.

The chain combines TRBV19 with TRBJ1-5; D perhaps matches TRBD1 (6 bases). V dropped 3 bases and J dropped 2 bases, with 14 bases sitting between them. The CDR3 runs 16 residues. The germline V gene encodes CDR1 LNHDA and CDR2 SQIVND (reference sequence). CDR3 DNA: TGTGCCAGTAGTATGACGGGGGGCGCCGGCAATCAGCCCCAGCATTTT. It encodes CASSMTGGAGNQPQHF.

The CDR3, as DNA: TGTGCCAGCAGCTCGGCCGGGGGTAGCGGGAACTACGAGCAGTACTTC. Protein sequence: CASSSAGGSGNYEQYF. The V call is TRBV5-4, the J call TRBJ2-7; TRBD2 matches 8 bases. V gave up 3 bases and J gave up 3 bases; unmatched junction bases: 11. Per the germline V gene, CDR1 is SGHNT and CDR2 is YYREEE (reference sequence). CDR3 length: 16 residues.

This clone was detected only a few times. The chain carries TRBV5-1 and TRBJ2-2, with 14 bases that match TRBD2. Germline lookup yields CDR1 SGHRS and CDR2 YFSETQ. This CDR3 comprises 18 residues. V trimming: 4 bases; J trimming: 1 base; junction bases outside the gene matches: 6. The DNA for the CDR3 is TGCGCCAGCAGCACCGGACTAGCGGGGGGCCGGAACACCGGGGAGCTGTTTTTT. Its translation is CASSTGLAGGRNTGELFF. The variable domain in full, completed from reference TRBV5-1 and TRBJ2-2, reads KAGVTQTPRYLIKTRGQQVTLSCSPISGHRSVSWYQQTPGQGLQFLFEYFSETQRNKGNFPGRFSGRQFSNSRSEMNVSTLELGDSALYLCASSTGLAGGRNTGELFFGEGSRLTVL.

In its sample, this clone was seen a few times. The chain recombines TRBV20-1 with TRBJ1-2; D gene ambiguous. The CDR3 totals 10 residues. Trimming took off 7 bases at V and 2 bases at J, with 5 bases between the two ends. Germline-derived CDR1 and CDR2 are DFQATT and SNEGSKA (reference sequence). This chain's CDR3 is CSGGNYGYTF. CDR3 sequence (DNA): TGCAGTGGAGGGAACTATGGCTACACCTTC.

The chain uses TRBV30 and TRBJ2-5; D might be TRBD1 (6 bases). The DNA end favors TRBJ2-7, so the J call may be wrong. The CDR3 covers 12 residues. The germline V gene has CDR1 GTSNPN and CDR2 SVGIG (reference sequence). CDR3 loop: CAWRDSSYEQYF. For the CDR3, the DNA is TGTGCCTGGAGGGACAGCTCCTACGAGCAGTACTTC.

The genes are TRBV5-6 and TRBJ2-5; TRBD1 matches at 7 bases. The CDR3 is 14 amino acids. Germline V gives CDR1 SGHDT, CDR2 YYEEEE. V gave up 4 bases and J gave up 5 bases; unmatched junction bases: 8. CDR3 residues: CASSQNYRGETQYF. The CDR3 region has the DNA TGTGCCAGCAGCCAGAATTACAGGGGTGAGACCCAGTACTTC.

The rearrangement uses TRBV6-1 and TRBJ1-1; no reliable D call. The CDR3 is 15 residues long. Germline CDR1 reads MNHNS; CDR2 reads SASEGT. V shed 2 bases and J shed 1 base, with 11 bases lying between them. The CDR3: CASSESSVGNTEAFF. As DNA, the CDR3 is TGTGCCAGCAGTGAATCCAGCGTCGGGAACACTGAAGCTTTCTTT.

This chain uses TRBV4-1 with TRBJ1-2; no clear D. CDR1 is MGHRA, CDR2 YSYEKL, per germline. The CDR3 sequence is 16 residues long. With 3 bases removed from V and 4 bases from J, the gap between germline ends came to 18 bases. The chain's CDR3 is CASSHLGGGPLYGYTF. The DNA for the CDR3 is TGCGCCAGCAGCCACCTTGGTGGAGGTCCCCTCTATGGCTACACCTTC.

The J gene is TRBJ1-2, the V gene TRBV29-1; 7 nucleotides align to TRBD1. CDR1 is SQVTM and CDR2 is ANQGSEA in the germline V gene. V shed 6 bases and J 2 bases; nucleotides not matched to a gene: 6. The CDR3 has 13 residues. CDR3 nucleotide sequence: TGCAGCGTACCGGGACAGATGAACTATGGCTACACCTTC. Protein: CSVPGQMNYGYTF.

This clone has only a few counts. V usage is TRBV15 and J usage is TRBJ2-1, with D perhaps TRBD1 (5 bases). Between the trimmed V and J ends, which lost 1 base and 0 bases, there was a span of 10 bases. Germline values: CDR1 LNHNV, CDR2 YYDKDF (reference sequence). This CDR3 region has 16 residues. CDR3 in amino acids: CATSRVGRGSYNEQFF. CDR3 DNA: TGTGCCACCAGCAGAGTAGGTAGGGGCTCCTACAATGAGCAGTTCTTC.

The J gene is TRBJ1-1, the V gene TRBV5-1; no definite D call. V lost 7 bases, J lost 6 bases, and 25 bases lay in between. Germline V gene lookup returns CDR1 SGHRS and CDR2 YFSETQ. The CDR3 has 16 residues. DNA for the CDR3: TGCGCCAGCCAGTTCGGTAGTTGGAGTCCGGGTTCTGAAGCTTTCTTT. This translates into CASQFGSWSPGSEAFF.